This TCR beta chain was identified during a study of CD8 T cells in Susac syndrome. Reverse transcription of about 0.5 to 1 ug RNA was carried out with random hexamers. immunoSEQ multiplex PCR amplified TCR beta CDR3 across 54 Vbeta, 13 Jbeta. One entry per CDR3 protein results from TCRdb running MiXCR on the immunoSEQ multiplex PCR reads. The sample includes hundreds of thousands of distinct CDR3 sequences, around 85% of them seen just once. This CDR3 is built from 15 residues. Per the germline V gene, CDR1 is SGHTA and CDR2 is FQGTGA. The V and J ends lost 5 bases and 3 bases respectively, with 14 bases between them.

The clonotype originates from a human donor with multiple sclerosis. Sequencing was done on a sample of CD8+ T cells from PBMCs. The chain links TRBV7-3 to TRBJ2-1; D is possibly TRBD1 or TRBD2 (5 bases each). DNA of the CDR3: TGTGCCAGCAGCCCCGGACTGGGGGTCTACAATGAGCAGTTCTTC. It translates to CASSPGLGVYNEQFF.